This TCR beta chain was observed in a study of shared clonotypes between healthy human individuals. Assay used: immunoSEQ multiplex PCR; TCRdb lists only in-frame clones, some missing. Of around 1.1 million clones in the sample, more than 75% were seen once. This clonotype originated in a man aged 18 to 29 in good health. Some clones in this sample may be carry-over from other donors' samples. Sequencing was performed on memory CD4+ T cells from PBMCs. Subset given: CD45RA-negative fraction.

For the CDR3, the DNA is TGTGCCAGCAGCTTTCAGCGCTCTGGAAACACCATATATTTT. Translated, it gives CASSFQRSGNTIYF. The V gene is TRBV7-9, the J gene TRBJ1-3; D remains unclear. The germline V gene has CDR1 SEHNR and CDR2 FQNEAQ (reference sequence). The CDR3 consists of 14 residues. V was shortened by 3 bases and J by 0 bases, with 6 bases between the two germline ends.